The rows below give T cell receptor beta chains drawn from one sample of a study of radiation and T cells in renal cell carcinoma. Profiling relied on immunoSEQ multiplex PCR, and the TCRdb table lists in-frame clones only, not all of them. The sample contains more than 60,000 clones, less than 90% of which appear only once. The sequenced sample was blood, obtained from a patient whose treatment included radiotherapy and nephrectomy. Every receptor here comes from a woman in her sixties with renal cell carcinoma. Both conserved end residues are trimmed from each CDR3. Fields, in order: V gene, clone size, CDR3 protein. Size is stated for part of the rows, as once, few or many counts, or as a class when the clone is expanded.

TRBV28,NA,ATRGPTGSYNSPLH
TRBV19,NA,ASKKQGGEAF
TRBV6-5,NA,ASTYPGVEVYEQY
TRBV25-1,NA,ASSRAGADSPLH
TRBV19,few,ASRGGLSYEQY
TRBV27,NA,ASSFMGNTEAF
TRBV10-2,NA,ASSQSGVSGNQPQH
TRBV4-1,NA,ASSQDSGRGGGQPQH
TRBV28,once,ASRAGTGGYEQY
TRBV5-1,NA,ASSEQRQGNEQF
TRBV7-2,NA,ASSLQGSSYEQY
TRBV19,NA,AKQTTGSSYEQY
TRBV7-9,NA,ASSLTGEGYT
TRBV27,NA,ASSLLAPSSYNSPLH
TRBV19,NA,ASSIRTGGGGELF
TRBV6-5,NA,ASRFRGESNQPQH
TRBV6-6,NA,ASSQDRISGNTIY
TRBV5-1,NA,ASSLDPGNYEQY
TRBV7-3,NA,ASSFDGFDEQF
TRBV11-1,NA,ASSSTLGRGGETQY
TRBV2,NA,ASRLTGTGELF
TRBV5-6,NA,ASSLTSGGAIDTQY
TRBV7-2,NA,ASSFGMGGTTEAF
TRBV29-1,NA,MAGNTEAF
TRBV7-9,NA,ASSPDGAKAF
TRBV10-3,NA,AAKGDRRTYEQY
TRBV2,NA,ASSVRDRGQPQH
TRBV27,NA,ASNLKPGLAGGITYNEQF
TRBV6-5,few,ASSYRGRGGEKLF
TRBV10-3,few,AISESTNTEAF
TRBV27,NA,ASSPEGLSYNEQF
TRBV28,NA,ASSGRDRVEKLF
TRBV27,NA,ASSWGPRGEQF
TRBV21-1,NA,ASSKWVGGSGNQPQH
TRBV19,NA,ASSRDGSSSYEQY
TRBV2,once,ASKVQGAAYNEQF
TRBV5-4,NA,ASSLTGGNEQF
TRBV5-1,NA,ASSLPGLELETQY
TRBV6-5,NA,ASSQDRLSNQPQH
TRBV19,once,ASSSGSLYLNTEAF
TRBV6-1,NA,ASSEQPTGGAGNTIY
TRBV6-1,NA,ASKLQVAKNIQY
TRBV29-1,once,SVQGLGDTQY
TRBV19,NA,ASSILTSGTRELF
TRBV6-4,NA,ASSDEVSYYGYT
TRBV28,NA,ASSLGVPGTDTQY
TRBV28,NA,ASSLHGGTEAF
TRBV4-2,NA,ASSQELVIPGLAGEGSYEQY
TRBV9,NA,ASSPSWEGAGQPQH
TRBV2,NA,ASRPNTYEQY
TRBV4-1,once,ASSQGGTILPYEQY
TRBV10-3,few,ATRIRTSNTEAF
TRBV6-1,once,ASSENLAGTYMHNPY
TRBV2,NA,ASSAQGANEKLF
TRBV11-2,NA,ASSWFPTGGGYEQY
TRBV5-4,NA,ASSLSTGGSPLH
TRBV6-5,NA,ASRPPTGVFSPLH
TRBV11-3,few,ASSLGYRDEQY
TRBV5-1,few,ASSLTSRLAGGDTQY
TRBV29-1,NA,SVEVVAGLT